This T cell receptor (beta chain) was documented in a study of T cell responses to AZD1222 COVID-19 vaccine. Comment on this clone: Its antigen remains unidentified.

The protocol was immunoSEQ multiplex PCR, while the TCRdb copy is restricted to in-frame clones and leaves out a portion. Of under 45,000 clones in the sample, about 88% were seen once. Whole-study findings and limits: At 160-218 and 743-854, vaccine-associated CD4 TCRs were dominant, and they spanned spike. Repertoire samples came only from after the peak T cell response.

The sequence was obtained from an adult in good health. Source: peripheral blood, taken on day 0 of AZD1222 vaccination.

The CDR3 sequence: CSVEAITPTNYGYTF. For the CDR3, the DNA is TGCAGCGTTGAAGCCATAACCCCCACTAACTATGGCTACACCTTC. The genes are TRBV29-1 and TRBJ1-2; D gene unclear. The germline V gene encodes CDR1 SQVTM and CDR2 ANQGSEA. Between the trimmed V and J ends, which lost 1 base and 0 bases, there was a span of 12 bases. The CDR3 is 15 residues long. Drawing the rest from reference TRBV29-1 and TRBJ1-2, the complete variable domain is SAVISQKPSRDICQRGTSLTIQCQVDSQVTMMFWYRQQPGQSLTLIATANQGSEATYESGFVIDKFPISRPNLTFSTLTVSNMSPEDSSIYLCSVEAITPTNYGYTFGSGTRLTVV.